The clone carrying this T cell receptor beta chain occurred a few times. Its antigen remains unknown. This entry is derived from a study of CD8 T cells in ankylosing spondylitis. Germline V gene lookup returns CDR1 SGHDT and CDR2 YYEEEE. This CDR3 spans 11 amino acids. Trimming took 0 bases from V and 6 from J, leaving 4 bases between them. Study observations and caveats: Roughly eight highly homologous variants made up a TCR beta motif that seemed to typify ankylosing spondylitis blood.

MiXCR, applied by TCRdb to the 5' RACE reads, yields one record per CDR3 protein. Of approximately 540,000 distinct CDR3 sequences listed, roughly 13% are singletons. The V and J genes are TRBV5-6 and TRBJ2-7; unclear D gene. Source material: blood, either unsorted or a sorted T cell fraction (not recorded which). This TCR was recovered from a male donor with ankylosing spondylitis. The CDR3 nucleotides read TGTGCCAGCAGCTTGGGGGCCGAGCAGTACGTC. This gives the protein CASSLGAEQYV.